This T cell receptor (beta chain) comes out of a study of blood T cell repertoires in COVID-19. This CDR3 region has 14 residues. V was shortened by 7 bases and J by 2 bases, with 14 bases between the two germline ends. Per the germline V gene, CDR1 is MDHEN and CDR2 is SYDVKM. The assay was immunoSEQ multiplex PCR, and TCRdb's table has in-frame clones only and misses some. The sample holds approximately 62,000 clones, about 87% seen once. The chain couples TRBV28 to TRBJ1-1; D gene uncertain. The sample comprised peripheral blood. The sequence was collected from a man aged 55 to 70 with acute or convalescent COVID-19. The CDR3 region is CASIPSQRNTEAFF. The CDR3 DNA reads TGTGCCAGCATACCCTCGCAGCGCAACACTGAAGCTTTCTTT.